A single sample gave rise to the 27 T cell receptor beta chains below, sequenced in a study of tumor-infiltrating lymphocytes in primary liver carcinoma. Researchers generated TCR beta cDNA from roughly 500 ng of total RNA, relying on a constant-region primer. Three rounds of nested multiplex PCR with slightly modified ARM-PCR produced TCR beta libraries. The first two PCR rounds used TRBV1-TRBV30 primers with a Cbeta primer, approximately 9 cycles each. TCRdb ran MiXCR on the multiplex PCR reads and lists one entry per CDR3 protein. This table has some 200,000 distinct CDR3 sequences, about two thirds appearing once. Germline DNA was also extracted, with blood RNA taken from unsorted whole blood. Input material: peripheral blood. The receptor source for this set is a woman aged 55-70 years with primary liver carcinoma and hepatitis B virus infection.

With respect to this clonotype: Since a much larger clone is just one base distant, this may be a read error. Since the CDR3 does not end with the conserved phenylalanine or tryptophan, this likely comes from a read error. This chain links TRBV12-3 or TRBV12-4 with TRBJ2-1; 14 nucleotides match TRBD2. The CDR3 loop spans 18 amino acids. J gave up 8 bases and V 5 bases, and 14 bases lay outside the gene matches. The CDR3 DNA sequence: TGTGCCAGCAGTCACCCAGCCCGGACTAGCGGGAGGAACTATGAGCAGTTCTCC. This sequence encodes CASSHPARTSGRNYEQFS.

A note on this clonotype: Since a much larger clone is just one base distant, this may be a read error. V gene TRBV28 combines with J gene TRBJ1-5; 11 bases are shared with TRBD1. The CDR3 runs to 16 residues. Germline loops: CDR1 MDHEN, CDR2 SYDVKM. The CDR3 DNA sequence: TGTGCCAACAGTTGGTTGGGACAGGGGGATAATCAGCCCCAGCATTTT. This encodes CANSWLGQGDNQPQHF.

About this clonotype: The CDR3 does not end in the conserved phenylalanine or tryptophan, so this is likely a read error. The chain joins TRBV11-3 to TRBJ2-3, with D tentatively TRBD2 (6 bases). V was trimmed by 3 bases and J by 5 bases, leaving 12 bases between them. The CDR3 is 14 residues long. CDR1 SGHNT and CDR2 YENEEA come from the germline V gene. The CDR3 nucleotides are TGTGCCAGCAGCTTCAGGACTAACAGAGATACGCAGTATGTT. Translation gives CASSFRTNRDTQYV.

At least ten counts were recorded for this clonotype. The CDR3 nucleotides are TGTGCCAGCAGCCACCTTGCCAGCAATGAGCAGTTCTTC. It specifies CASSHLASNEQFF. V is TRBV4-2 and J is TRBJ2-1; the D is unclear. CDR1 is LGHNA, CDR2 YNFKEQ, per germline. CDR3 size: 13 residues. V lost 3 bases to trimming and J lost 6 bases, with 9 bases between them.

Concerning this clonotype itself: At one end, the junction sequence differs from germline, possibly due to a read error. The chain has TRBV11-2 and TRBJ2-6; D not certain. This CDR3 comprises 15 residues. The germline V gene encodes CDR1 SGHAT and CDR2 FQNNGV. The CDR3 spells CANSTGPSGANVLTF. CDR3 DNA: TGTGCCAACAGCACCGGGCCGTCTGGAGCCAACGTCCTGACTTTC.

With regard to this clonotype: The junction differs from germline at one of its ends, possibly a read error. The V gene is TRBV4-2, the J gene TRBJ2-1; D not resolved. This CDR3 is built from 15 residues. CDR1 LGHNA and CDR2 YNFKEQ come from the germline V gene. The CDR3 sequence: CASSQDVQHDNEKFF. In DNA form, the CDR3 reads TGTGCCAGCAGCCAAGATGTGCAGCACGACAATGAGAAGTTCTTC.

This chain joins TRBV11-1 and TRBJ1-5, with 9 positions matching TRBD1. Trimming removed 5 bases from V and 0 bases from J; junction bases left unmatched: 29. Germline V gene sequence: CDR1 SGHAT, CDR2 FQDESV (reference sequence). The CDR3 is made up of 24 amino acids. The CDR3 DNA reads TGTGCCAGCAGCCCCACTCAGGGACAGGGAACGATAGCGGGATTCAACGGTAGCAATCAGCCCCAGCATTTT. Protein product: CASSPTQGQGTIAGFNGSNQPQHF.

V usage is TRBV28 and J usage is TRBJ2-7; 13 bases fit TRBD2. J gave up 6 bases and V 5 bases, and 7 bases lay outside the gene matches. The CDR3 loop spans 15 amino acids. Germline V gene sequence: CDR1 MDHEN, CDR2 SYDVKM. This chain's CDR3 is CASSTGLAGAFEQYF. CDR3 bases: TGTGCCAGCAGTACAGGACTAGCGGGAGCGTTCGAGCAGTACTTC.

Of note for this clonotype: The missing conserved phenylalanine or tryptophan at the end of this CDR3 makes a read error likely. The chain carries TRBV11-2 and TRBJ2-7; D might be TRBD1 (5 bases). CDR3 length: 14 residues. Per the germline V gene, CDR1 is SGHAT and CDR2 is FQNNGV. Trimming cost V 6 bases and J 4 bases, with 16 bases left between them. CDR3 residues: CASRDIKGPYEQYL. In DNA form, the CDR3 reads TGTGCCAGCAGAGACATAAAGGGGCCTTACGAGCAGTACCTC.

For this clonotype: A much larger clone differs from this one at a single base, so this may be a read error. The rearrangement links TRBV7-8 to TRBJ2-7; 7 bases align to TRBD1. The V gene's germline CDR1 is SGHVS and CDR2 FQNEAQ. This CDR3 spans 15 amino acids. This CDR3 is CAISSRDRTGYEQYF. As DNA, the CDR3 is TGTGCCATCAGCTCCCGGGACAGAACAGGATACGAGCAGTACTTC.

Of note for this clonotype: A read error may account for a junction end that differs from germline. This rearrangement joins TRBV29-1 to TRBJ2-3; no firm D call. Germline values: CDR1 SQVTM, CDR2 ANQGSEA. CDR3 size: 12 residues. The CDR3: CSVEPTVDMQYF. CDR3 sequence (DNA): TGCAGCGTTGAACCGACCGTGGATATGCAGTATTTT.

About this clonotype itself: Here the CDR3 omits its conserved ending phenylalanine or tryptophan, so a read error is the likely source. The chain employs TRBV29-1 and TRBJ1-1; 7 bases line up with TRBD1. This CDR3 contains 14 residues. Germline values: CDR1 SQVTM, CDR2 ANQGSEA. The junction had 9 bases not matched to a gene; V was cut back by 4 bases and J by 4 bases. The CDR3 region is CSVGEFRGSTEAFL. The DNA for the CDR3 is TGCAGCGTTGGGGAATTCAGGGGGAGCACTGAAGCTTTCTTA.

The chain uses TRBV30 and TRBJ1-2; the D gene is possibly TRBD1 (6 bases). The germline V gene has CDR1 GTSNPN and CDR2 SVGIG (reference sequence). The CDR3 runs 17 residues. Trimming pared 0 bases from V and 0 bases from J, leaving 17 bases between. CDR3 loop: CAWSVSGAGEANYGYTF. CDR3 in DNA: TGTGCCTGGAGTGTATCCGGGGCAGGGGAAGCTAACTATGGCTACACCTTC. Full variable domain (rest looked up from reference TRBV30 and TRBJ1-2): SQTIHQWPATLVQPVGSPLSLECTVEGTSNPNLYWYRQAAGRGLQLLFYSVGIGQISSEVPQNLSASRPQDRQFILSSKKLLLSDSGFYLCAWSVSGAGEANYGYTFGSGTRLTVV.

At least ten counts were recorded for this clonotype. This chain connects TRBV10-3 to TRBJ1-1; TRBD1 is a possible D gene (5 bases). Germline V gene lookup returns CDR1 ENHRY and CDR2 SYGVKD. CDR3 length: 13 residues. With 7 bases removed from V and 6 bases from J, the gap between germline ends came to 15 bases. The CDR3 region is CAITEAGGAEAFF. The CDR3 DNA sequence: TGTGCCATCACCGAAGCGGGGGGGGCTGAAGCTTTCTTT.

This clonotype has at least ten counts. The chain recombines TRBV10-3 with TRBJ1-6; the match to TRBD1 covers 8 bases. J gave up 8 bases and V 10 bases, and 7 bases lay outside the gene matches. In germline, CDR1 is ENHRY, CDR2 SYGVKD. The CDR3 has 13 amino acids. The CDR3: CANGGTGDSPLHF. CDR3 DNA: TGTGCCAACGGCGGGACAGGAGATTCACCCCTCCACTTT.

V is TRBV11-3 and J is TRBJ2-1; perhaps TRBD2 as D (5 bases). Trimming stripped 1 base from V and 10 bases from J, with 17 bases between. Germline V CDR1 and CDR2: SGHNT, YENEEA. The CDR3 runs to 15 residues. CDR3 amino acids: CASSLGVGNGKEQFF. The DNA for the CDR3 is TGTGCCAGCAGCTTAGGGGTCGGGAATGGGAAAGAGCAGTTCTTC.

The rearrangement uses TRBV2 and TRBJ2-5; D possibly corresponds to TRBD1 (6 bases). CDR1 is SNHLY, CDR2 FYNNEI, per germline. V was cut by 7 bases and J by 7 bases, with 13 bases left in between. The CDR3 contains 12 residues. The CDR3 protein is CASTGQPGTQYF. CDR3 DNA: TGTGCCAGCACCGGACAGCCCGGGACCCAGTACTTC.

In regard to this clonotype: This may be a read error, as it is one base from a much larger clone. This sequence joins TRBV6-1 and TRBJ2-1; D gene uncertain. Germline lookup yields CDR1 MNHNS and CDR2 SASEGT. The CDR3 sequence is 13 residues long. V lost 7 bases, J lost 4 bases, and 11 bases lay in between. The CDR3 DNA reads as TGTGCCAGCATAAACGTCTTATACAATGAGCAGTTCTTC. Translated: CASINVLYNEQFF.

The V call is TRBV24-1, the J call TRBJ2-1; D is uncertain. The CDR3 contains 16 residues. In germline, CDR1 is KGHDR, CDR2 SFDVKD. Trimming took 3 bases from V and 6 from J, leaving 17 bases between them. Here the CDR3 reads CATSDPRQGSGNEQFF. The CDR3 DNA reads TGTGCCACCAGTGATCCACGACAAGGGTCCGGCAATGAGCAGTTCTTC.

Regarding this clonotype: This sequence may be a read error, since a much larger clone differs from it by one base. This rearrangement joins TRBV6-1 to TRBJ1-1; D is perhaps TRBD1 (6 bases). This CDR3 is built from 16 residues. Germline CDR1 MNHNS, CDR2 SASEGT. CDR3 nucleotides: TGTACCAGCAGTGCGATAGTTTGGGGGCCGAACACTGAAGCTTTCTTT. Its protein is CTSSAIVWGPNTEAFF.

V is TRBV5-1 and J is TRBJ2-1, with TRBD2 matching over 13 bases. The CDR3 spans 17 residues. V gave up 1 base and J gave up 8 bases; unmatched junction bases: 9. Germline CDR1 is SGHRS and CDR2 is YFSETQ. The CDR3 DNA follows: TGCGCCAGCAGCTTGTTAAGGACTAGCGGGAGTAAGTATGAGCAGTTCTTC. Translating it yields CASSLLRTSGSKYEQFF.

About this clonotype itself: The germline gene is not matched at one end of the junction; a read error may be the cause. J is TRBJ2-5 and V is TRBV14; D tentatively reads TRBD1 or TRBD2 (5 bases each). Germline-derived CDR1 and CDR2 are SGHDN and FVKESK. The CDR3 spans 12 residues. Written as DNA, the CDR3 is TGTGCCAGCAGCCCAGACTTAGGGACCCATTACTTC. It encodes CASSPDLGTHYF.

Only one count was recorded for this clonotype. The chain combines TRBV11-2 with TRBJ1-2; the D is unclear. The length of the CDR3 is 13 residues. Per germline, CDR1 SGHAT and CDR2 FQNNGV. V gave up 5 bases and J gave up 12 bases, with 19 bases separating them. The CDR3 region is CASSPLRPYGHTF. CDR3 nucleotides: TGTGCCAGCAGCCCTCTCCGACCCTATGGTCACACCTTC.

Worth noting for this clonotype: A much larger clone is a single base away; this may be a read error. The chain combines TRBV6-1 with TRBJ2-1; D is possibly TRBD2 (6 bases). The ends were cut back, 7 bases at V and 2 bases at J, with 12 bases in the middle. The germline V gene encodes CDR1 MNHNS and CDR2 SASEGT. The CDR3 is 14 residues long. CDR3: CASNLGTAYNEQFF. CDR3 DNA sequence: TGTGCCAGCAACCTAGGGACTGCCTACAATGAGCAGTTCTTC.

The genes are TRBV5-1 and TRBJ2-3; tentatively, D is TRBD2 (7 bases). Germline assignment: CDR1 SGHRS and CDR2 YFSETQ. V was cut by 0 bases and J by 6 bases, with 11 bases left in between. The CDR3 consists of 14 residues. The CDR3 spells CASSLEGGRDTQYF. The DNA for the CDR3 is TGCGCCAGCAGCTTGGAGGGGGGGCGGGATACGCAGTATTTT.

As for this clonotype: Since the CDR3 does not end with the conserved phenylalanine or tryptophan, this likely comes from a read error. The CDR3 DNA reads as TGTGCCAGCAGTCCCTTGCCGGACAGGGGGCGATTCTATGGCTACACCGTC. It translates to CASSPLPDRGRFYGYTV. The chain is built from TRBV11-2 and TRBJ1-2, with TRBD1 identical over 11 bases. This CDR3 is 17 amino acids long. The germline V gene has CDR1 SGHAT and CDR2 FQNNGV. The trim removed 6 bases at V and 4 bases at J, leaving 13 bases unmatched.

V is TRBV11-3 and J is TRBJ2-5; 7 bases line up with TRBD1. Germline V gene sequence: CDR1 SGHNT, CDR2 YENEEA. V trimming: 2 bases; J trimming: 8 bases; junction bases outside the gene matches: 11. CDR3 length: 15 residues. Written as DNA, the CDR3 is TGTGCCAGCAGCTTACGGCAGGGGGTAATCGGTACCCAGTACTTC. This translates into CASSLRQGVIGTQYF. The entire variable domain, with the rest obtained from reference TRBV11-3 and TRBJ2-5, is as follows: EAGVVQSPRYKIIEKKQPVAFWCNPISGHNTLYWYLQNLGQGPELLIRYENEEAVDDSQLPKDRFSAERLKGVDSTLKIQPAELGDSAVYLCASSLRQGVIGTQYFGPGTRLLVL.